This T cell receptor (beta chain) came from a study of T-cell reconstitution after alpha-beta-depleted transplantation in children. Unique molecular identifiers tagged the TCRbeta library. MiXCR was run by TCRdb on the PCR reads, yielding one entry per CDR3 protein. Among about 610,000 distinct CDR3 sequences listed, roughly a tenth were seen once. The CDR3 runs 14 residues. CDR1 is SEHNR and CDR2 is FQNEAQ in the germline V gene (reference sequence). V was trimmed by 5 bases and J by 4 bases, leaving 14 bases between them. V and J are TRBV7-9 and TRBJ1-1, with D possibly TRBD1 on 6 matching bases. The sequence was collected from a human donor who donated a stem cell graft to a child with acute myeloid leukemia. The specimen comprised PBMCs from the stem cell graft donor, sampled from the stem cell graft. The CDR3 protein is CASSLAIQGTEAFF. CDR3 DNA: TGTGCCAGCAGCCTCGCCATACAGGGCACTGAAGCTTTCTTT.